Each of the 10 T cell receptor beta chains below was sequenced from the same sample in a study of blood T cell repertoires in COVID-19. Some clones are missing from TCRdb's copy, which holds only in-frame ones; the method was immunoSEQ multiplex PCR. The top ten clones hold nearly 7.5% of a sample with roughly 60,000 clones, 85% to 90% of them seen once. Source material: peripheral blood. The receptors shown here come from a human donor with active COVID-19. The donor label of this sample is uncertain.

CDR3 loop: CASSIPGDSRNQPQHF. For the CDR3, the DNA is TGTGCCAGTAGTATACCAGGGGATAGTCGCAATCAGCCCCAGCATTTT. The chain employs TRBV19 and TRBJ1-5, with D possibly being TRBD1 (6 bases). The CDR3 has 16 amino acids. CDR1 is LNHDA, CDR2 SQIVND, per germline (reference sequence). V shed 2 bases and J shed 2 bases, with 13 bases lying between them. The entire variable domain, with the rest obtained from reference TRBV19 and TRBJ1-5, is as follows: DGGITQSPKYLFRKEGQNVTLSCEQNLNHDAMYWYRQDPGQGLRLIYYSQIVNDFQKGDIAEGYSVSREKKESFPLTVTSAQKNPTAFYLCASSIPGDSRNQPQHFGDGTRLSIL.

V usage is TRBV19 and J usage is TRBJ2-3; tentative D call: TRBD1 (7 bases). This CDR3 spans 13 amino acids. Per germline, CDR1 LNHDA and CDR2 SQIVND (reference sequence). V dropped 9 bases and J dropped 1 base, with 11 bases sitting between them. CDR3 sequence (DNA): TGTGCCAGCAGGGGGGCGCGCACAGATACGCAGTATTTT. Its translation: CASRGARTDTQYF.

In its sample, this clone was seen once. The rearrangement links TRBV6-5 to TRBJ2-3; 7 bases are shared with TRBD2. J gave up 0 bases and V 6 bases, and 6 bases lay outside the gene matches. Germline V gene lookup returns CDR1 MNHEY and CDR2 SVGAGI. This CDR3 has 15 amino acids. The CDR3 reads CASRSWRGSTDTQYF. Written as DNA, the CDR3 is TGTGCCAGCAGATCGTGGCGGGGGAGCACAGATACGCAGTATTTT.

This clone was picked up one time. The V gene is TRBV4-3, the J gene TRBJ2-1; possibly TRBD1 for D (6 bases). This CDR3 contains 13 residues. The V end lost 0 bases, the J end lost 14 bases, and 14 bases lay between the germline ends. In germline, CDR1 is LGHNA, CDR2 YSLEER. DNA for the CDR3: TGCGCCAGCAGCCAAGATAATTCAGGGGTGAAGTTCTTC. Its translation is CASSQDNSGVKFF.

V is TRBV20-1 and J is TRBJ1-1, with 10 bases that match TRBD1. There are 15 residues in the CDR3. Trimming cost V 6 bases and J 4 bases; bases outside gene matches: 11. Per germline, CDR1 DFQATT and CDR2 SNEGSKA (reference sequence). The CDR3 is CSASRVDRGPTEAFF. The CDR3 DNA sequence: TGCAGTGCCAGTAGAGTAGACAGGGGGCCCACTGAAGCTTTCTTT.

Here the CDR3 DNA reads TGCGCCAGCAGCCCCGGGGACAGGCCTCGAACCGAAGCTTTCTTT. It codes for CASSPGDRPRTEAFF. The V call is TRBV5-1, the J call TRBJ1-1; 8 bases are shared with TRBD1. V dropped 4 bases and J dropped 8; count of bases not matched to a gene: 13. CDR3 size: 15 residues. In germline, CDR1 is SGHRS, CDR2 YFSETQ.

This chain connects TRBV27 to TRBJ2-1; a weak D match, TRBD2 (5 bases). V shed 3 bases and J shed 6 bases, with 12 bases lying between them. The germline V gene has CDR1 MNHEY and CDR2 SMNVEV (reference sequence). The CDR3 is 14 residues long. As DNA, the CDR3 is TGTGCCAGCAGTTTTGGGCGGGCATCCAATGAGCAGTTCTTC. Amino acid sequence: CASSFGRASNEQFF.

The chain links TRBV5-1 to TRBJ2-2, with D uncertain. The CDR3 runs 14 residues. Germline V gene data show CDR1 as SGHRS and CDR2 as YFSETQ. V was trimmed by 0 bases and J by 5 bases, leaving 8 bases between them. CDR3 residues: CASSLEFRTGELFF. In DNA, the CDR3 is TGCGCCAGCAGCTTGGAATTCCGGACCGGGGAGCTGTTTTTT.

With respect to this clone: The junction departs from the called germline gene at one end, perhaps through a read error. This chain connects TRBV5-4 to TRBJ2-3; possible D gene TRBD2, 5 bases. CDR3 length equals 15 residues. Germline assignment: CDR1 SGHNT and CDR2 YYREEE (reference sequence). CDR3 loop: CASSPMQRSTDAQYF. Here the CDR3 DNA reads TGTGCCAGCAGCCCTATGCAGCGGAGCACAGATGCGCAGTATTTT.

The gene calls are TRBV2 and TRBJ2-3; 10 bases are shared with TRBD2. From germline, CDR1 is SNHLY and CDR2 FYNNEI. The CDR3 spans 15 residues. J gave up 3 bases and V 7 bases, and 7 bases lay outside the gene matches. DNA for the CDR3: TGTGCCAGCACTAACGGACTAGCGGTAACAGATACGCAGTATTTT. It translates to CASTNGLAVTDTQYF.